The rows below give T cell receptor beta chains drawn from one sample of a study of patients and donors after allogeneic stem cell transplantation. TCRdb re-derived calls from the RT-PCR reads in MiXCR, one entry per CDR3 protein. This sample yields more than 150,000 distinct CDR3 sequences, of which 41% are seen a single time; 33% belongs to the top ten. The sample consisted of blood, either unsorted or a sorted T cell fraction (not recorded which). Source of these receptors: a human donor who was either an allogeneic HSCT recipient or a stem cell or donor lymphocyte infusion donor (not recorded which). It is not recorded whose cells these are; they may come from a transplant donor. Each CDR3 is given with its conserved first and last residue. A D gene is named only where the DNA matches it firmly.

d_call: .
v_call: TRBV29-1
cdr3_aa: CSVTGPNQPQHF

d_call: TRBD2
v_call: TRBV7-7
cdr3_aa: CASSLSPAGATQYF

d_call: .
v_call: TRBV29-1
cdr3_aa: CSGCEPVGTEAFF

d_call: .
v_call: TRBV9
cdr3_aa: CASSTSFTDTQYF

d_call: TRBD2
v_call: TRBV5-1
cdr3_aa: CASSLELADTYEQYF

d_call: TRBD1
v_call: TRBV24-1
cdr3_aa: CATSGTGLSSYNEQFF

d_call: .
v_call: TRBV15
cdr3_aa: CATKDGQYYSNQPQHF

d_call: TRBD1
v_call: TRBV24-1
cdr3_aa: CATSDPTGVRGNEQFF

d_call: .
v_call: TRBV29-1
cdr3_aa: CSVASGNTEAFF

d_call: .
v_call: TRBV7-9
cdr3_aa: CASSLGTALGETQYF

d_call: .
v_call: TRBV29-1
cdr3_aa: CSVDPGDYGYTF

d_call: .
v_call: TRBV18
cdr3_aa: CASSPKGEKLFF

d_call: TRBD2
v_call: TRBV4-3
cdr3_aa: CASSFTSGLYNEQFF

d_call: .
v_call: TRBV13
cdr3_aa: CASSERTLNTEAFF

d_call: TRBD1
v_call: TRBV5-6
cdr3_aa: CASRLTGGAMNTEAFF

d_call: TRBD1
v_call: TRBV7-3
cdr3_aa: CASSPPGGAETGELFF

d_call: .
v_call: TRBV12-3/TRBV12-4
cdr3_aa: CASSLSSVDEQYF

d_call: .
v_call: TRBV29-1
cdr3_aa: CSVGLAERPANTGELFF

d_call: .
v_call: TRBV7-6
cdr3_aa: CASSLEVNEQYF

d_call: .
v_call: TRBV2
cdr3_aa: CASSDISDSYNEQFF

d_call: .
v_call: TRBV7-9
cdr3_aa: CASSRGFQPQHF

d_call: TRBD1
v_call: TRBV29-1
cdr3_aa: CSVKLGQGSSATNEKLFF

d_call: .
v_call: TRBV12-5
cdr3_aa: CASGLGGGTEAFF

d_call: TRBD2
v_call: TRBV6-6
cdr3_aa: CASSTLGLAGYNEQFF

d_call: .
v_call: TRBV5-5
cdr3_aa: CASSLDGPRPNYGYTF

d_call: .
v_call: TRBV12-3/TRBV12-4
cdr3_aa: CASTPTGWRNEQFF

d_call: TRBD2
v_call: TRBV5-1
cdr3_aa: CASSLGLGSGRIYEQFF

d_call: .
v_call: TRBV6-5
cdr3_aa: CASRVAAYNEQFF

d_call: .
v_call: TRBV28
cdr3_aa: CASSFRDPGPIGEKLFF

d_call: .
v_call: TRBV9
cdr3_aa: CASSGLRGLSNTGELFF

d_call: TRBD1
v_call: TRBV5-1
cdr3_aa: CASSAPTGGEGTDTQYF

d_call: TRBD1
v_call: TRBV4-1
cdr3_aa: CASSQQDRAGVEKLFF

d_call: .
v_call: TRBV7-6
cdr3_aa: CASSRNMRARGYTF

d_call: .
v_call: TRBV12-3/TRBV12-4
cdr3_aa: CASSTQGGLDSNQPQHF

d_call: TRBD1
v_call: TRBV16
cdr3_aa: CASSQSRVHRGGTEAFF

d_call: .
v_call: TRBV7-8
cdr3_aa: CASSTTPNRVSGNTIYF

d_call: .
v_call: TRBV4-3
cdr3_aa: CASSQRRNEQFF

d_call: TRBD2
v_call: TRBV12-3/TRBV12-4
cdr3_aa: CASSNREGHIYEQYF

d_call: .
v_call: TRBV7-9
cdr3_aa: CASSLFGRGLAYEQYF

d_call: .
v_call: TRBV12-3/TRBV12-4
cdr3_aa: CASSFGVRETQYF

d_call: .
v_call: TRBV28
cdr3_aa: CASSPVGPSGLQYF

d_call: .
v_call: TRBV6-6
cdr3_aa: CASSYGITPNSNYGYTF

d_call: .
v_call: TRBV12-3/TRBV12-4
cdr3_aa: CASSLGTAGYTF

d_call: TRBD1
v_call: TRBV28
cdr3_aa: CASSPDRRIYNEQFF

d_call: .
v_call: TRBV7-2
cdr3_aa: CASSLETGTNQPQHF

d_call: .
v_call: TRBV5-1
cdr3_aa: CASTENREAFF

d_call: .
v_call: TRBV7-9
cdr3_aa: CASSFSLGANTEAFF

d_call: TRBD2
v_call: TRBV30
cdr3_aa: CAWTLAGRADTQYF

d_call: .
v_call: TRBV7-6
cdr3_aa: CASSLADRDYGYTF

d_call: TRBD1
v_call: TRBV30
cdr3_aa: CAYARGTGPNTGELFF

d_call: .
v_call: TRBV7-3
cdr3_aa: CASSLTAGSKTEAFF